This T cell receptor beta chain was obtained from a study of PD-L1 blockade in urothelial cancer. The method was immunoSEQ multiplex PCR; TCRdb's version includes in-frame clones alone and lacks a portion of them. The sample lists about 93,000 clones, roughly 90% occurring once. The V gene's germline CDR1 is SGHTA and CDR2 FQGNSA. V gave up 0 bases and J gave up 6 bases; unmatched junction bases: 6. CDR3 length: 15 amino acids. The time point is: pretreatment peripheral blood. The V and J genes are TRBV7-2 and TRBJ2-5; 8 positions agree with TRBD2. The source is a man in his 60s with urothelial cancer. Material: PBMCs, obtained around atezolizumab (anti-PD-L1) treatment. In DNA, the CDR3 is TGTGCCAGCAGCTTAGCTGCCAGCGGGGGCAAGACCCAGTACTTC. Its protein product is CASSLAASGGKTQYF.